This T cell receptor (beta chain) was profiled in a study of blood T cell repertoires in COVID-19. Study overall: The United States, Italy and Spain supplied acute and convalescent COVID-19 samples. PBMCs, B-cell-depleted T cells, or T cells provided the cDNA or gDNA that made up the material.

Original processing methods: Quantification of nucleated cells was approximated via reference gene primer amplification. Assay used: immunoSEQ multiplex PCR; TCRdb lists only in-frame clones, some missing. That table gives V, J and clone size, and the DNA gave D and trimming. The sample consists of about 100,000 clones, around 87% of them appearing once. V lost 5 bases to trimming and J lost 5 bases; unmatched junction nucleotides: 4. This CDR3 spans 13 amino acids. Germline V CDR1 and CDR2: SGHTA, FQGTGA. The V gene is TRBV7-3, the J gene TRBJ1-1, with TRBD1 matching 8 bases. Sample: peripheral blood. This clonotype was sampled from a woman aged 25 to 39 with acute or convalescent COVID-19. The CDR3 coding sequence is TGTGCCAGCAGCGGACAGGGTTTGACTGAAGCTTTCTTT. Translating gives CASSGQGLTEAFF.